The clone carrying this T cell receptor (beta chain) came up many times. Its antigen is still unknown. TCRdb reprocessed the reads via MiXCR and lists one record per CDR3 protein. The sample includes a few hundred thousand distinct CDR3 sequences, roughly 15% of them seen just once. This sample was included in a study of T cell repertoires in cytomegalovirus infection. The overall study: Public TCR beta signatures indicated both CMV infection and matching HLA type. Notes on the study in general: It was HLA-C-restricted CMV-specific TCR beta clonotypes that dominated the response ex vivo.

Per the germline V gene, CDR1 is SGHVS and CDR2 is FNYEAQ. The CDR3 length is 12 residues. Trimming removed 5 bases from V and 4 bases from J, with 8 bases in between. Specimen: PBMCs. This receptor was taken from a human donor in good health (CMV status not recorded). Some clones in this sample may be carry-over from other donors' samples. The gene calls are TRBV7-6 and TRBJ2-5; D remains unclear. The CDR3 protein is CASSQGRETQYF. The CDR3 coding sequence is TGTGCCAGCAGCCAAGGACGAGAGACCCAGTACTTC.